This T cell receptor beta chain stems from a study of T cell responses to AZD1222 COVID-19 vaccine. General study findings and limits: Reports say nearly half of spike-specific TCRs go after unmutated variant regions. Baseline serostatus was positive in only a handful of AZD1222 recipients.

Repertoires were generated with immunoSEQ multiplex PCR, while TCRdb's copy carries only in-frame clones and drops some. The sample holds 90,000 to 100,000 clones, 85% to 90% seen once. On this clone itself: Antigen: not known.

There are 11 residues in the CDR3. V was trimmed by 6 bases and J by 4 bases, leaving 9 bases between them. Per the germline V gene, CDR1 is SQVTM and CDR2 is ANQGSEA. This chain links TRBV29-1 with TRBJ1-1; D gene uncertain. The sequencing used peripheral blood, collected 28 days after the second AZD1222 dose. The clonotype was recovered from an adult who received the AZD1222 COVID-19 vaccine. The chain's CDR3 is CSVLRGTEAFF. The CDR3 region has the DNA TGCAGCGTGTTACGGGGCACTGAAGCTTTCTTT.